This T cell receptor beta chain was documented in a study of T cell repertoires in cytomegalovirus infection. TCRdb fed the reads into MiXCR, producing one record per CDR3 protein. The sample has hundreds of thousands of distinct CDR3 sequences; roughly a quarter are singletons. Trimming removed 7 bases at V and 6 bases at J, with 19 bases between. The CDR3 totals 15 residues. Regarding the study as a whole: What dominated the ex vivo response were HLA-C-restricted CMV-specific TCR beta clonotypes. Individuals carrying CMV plus the relevant HLA were identified by cumulative frequency of public TCR beta families.

The sample holds a few counts of this clonotype. Antigen specificity is unknown. The TCR originated in a human donor in good health (CMV status not recorded). Some clones in this sample may be carry-over from other donors' samples. The specimen sequenced was CD8+ T cells from PBMCs. The chain employs TRBV12-3 or TRBV12-4 and TRBJ1-5; D is uncertain. The CDR3 sequence is CASIENDLPGQPQHF. The CDR3 region has the DNA TGTGCCAGCATCGAGAACGACCTCCCGGGTCAGCCCCAGCATTTT.